This T cell receptor (beta chain) was sequenced during a study of cytotoxic CD8 clonotypes in ibrutinib-treated CLL. The table came from immunoSEQ multiplex PCR; TCRdb's copy has only in-frame clones and leaves some out. The repertoire holds about 35,000 clones, roughly 49% seen once, with around 18% in the top ten. Study-wide results and limits: Contraction or stability on treatment was seen for public clonotypes, which were uncommon.

On this clone: Its cognate antigen is unknown.

The input for sequencing was PBMCs, taken before ibrutinib treatment. The TCR comes from a human donor with chronic lymphocytic leukemia.

The DNA of the CDR3 is TGTGCCAGCTCACCTGGAGGGGGCGCATGGACAGATACGCAGTATTTT. Translation gives CASSPGGGAWTDTQYF. The V gene is TRBV18, the J gene TRBJ2-3, with D perhaps matching TRBD1 (7 bases). From germline, CDR1 is KGHSH and CDR2 LQKENI. V gave up 3 bases and J gave up 3 bases, with 16 bases separating them. The length of the CDR3 is 16 residues.